A single sample is the source of the 9 T cell receptor beta chains below, sequenced in a study of T cell changes during pregnancy in multiple sclerosis. The data were produced by immunoSEQ multiplex PCR, yet TCRdb's version contains in-frame clones alone and is incomplete. Seen here are about 74,000 clones, approximately 91% observed once, and the top ten hold 3.3%. This sample comprised peripheral blood, obtained before pregnancy. The source is a female donor with multiple sclerosis, enrolled in a pregnancy study.

The rearrangement joins TRBV7-8 to TRBJ2-5, with D possibly matching TRBD2 (5 bases). Germline CDR1 reads SGHVS; CDR2 reads FQNEAQ. This CDR3 region has 16 residues. The V gene lost 5 bases and the J gene lost 0 bases, with 16 bases spanning the gap. This CDR3 reads CASSPLRERNQETQYF. The CDR3 coding sequence is TGTGCCAGCAGCCCCTTGAGGGAGAGGAACCAAGAGACCCAGTACTTC. The entire variable domain, with the rest obtained from reference TRBV7-8 and TRBJ2-5, is as follows: GAGVSQSPRYKVAKRGQDVALRCDPISGHVSLFWYQQALGQGPEFLTYFQNEAQLDKSGLPSDRFFAERPEGSVSTLKIQRTQQEDSAVYLCASSPLRERNQETQYFGPGTRLLVL.

The chain uses TRBV10-1 and TRBJ2-5, with 11 bases lining up with TRBD2. This CDR3 is 16 amino acids long. V was clipped by 7 bases and J by 1 base; unmatched bases: 8. Germline CDR1 is WNHNN and CDR2 is SYGVQD (reference sequence). CDR3 coding DNA: TGCGCCAGCAATCCCTTTAGCGGGAGGGCCCAAGAGACCCAGTACTTC. Protein sequence: CASNPFSGRAQETQYF.

CDR3 sequence: CASSDQRETTARTDTQYF. The CDR3 nucleotides read TGCGCCAGCAGTGACCAGAGGGAGACCACCGCTCGCACAGATACGCAGTATTTT. The genes are TRBV10-1 and TRBJ2-3, with a possible D match to TRBD2 (5 bases). V was clipped by 3 bases and J by 1 base, with 20 bases between them. The CDR3 sequence is 18 residues long. CDR1 and CDR2 (germline): WNHNN, SYGVQD (reference sequence).

The CDR3 region is CASSEFGRARGTEAFF. The CDR3 nucleotides read TGTGCCAGTAGTGAGTTCGGCCGAGCGAGAGGGACTGAAGCTTTCTTT. V gene TRBV19 combines with J gene TRBJ1-1; D gene unclear. Germline V gene sequence: CDR1 LNHDA, CDR2 SQIVND (reference sequence). The CDR3 consists of 16 residues. The V and J ends lost 5 bases and 5 bases respectively, with 21 bases between them.

This clone has more than one count but fewer than ten. The genes are TRBV19 and TRBJ1-2; no reliable D call. V was pared by 3 bases and J by 2 bases, with 7 bases between. Germline CDR1 LNHDA, CDR2 SQIVND (reference sequence). This CDR3 is built from 13 residues. The CDR3 coding sequence is TGTGCCAGTAGTATCGGCAGGAACTATGGCTACACCTTC. Translating it yields CASSIGRNYGYTF.

The chain carries TRBV18 and TRBJ1-1; a possible D gene is TRBD1 (6 bases). Deletions cut 0 bases from V and 6 bases from J, with 17 bases between. The CDR3 sequence is 16 residues long. The V gene's germline CDR1 is KGHSH and CDR2 LQKENI. CDR3 in amino acids: CASSPPVNGGRPEAFF. The CDR3 region has the DNA TGTGCCAGCTCACCACCGGTTAATGGGGGCCGACCTGAAGCTTTCTTT.

CDR3 in amino acids: CASSLLAGGWTDTQYF. Here the CDR3 DNA reads TGTGCCAGCAGCCTGTTAGCGGGGGGTTGGACAGATACGCAGTATTTT. The chain has TRBV4-2 and TRBJ2-3, with 10 bases that match TRBD2. Trimming took 4 bases from V and 3 from J; bases not matched to a gene: 7. The CDR3 covers 16 residues. CDR1 LGHNA and CDR2 YNFKEQ come from the germline V gene.

Concerning this clone: Germline and junction disagree at one end, which may indicate a read error. The genes are TRBV30 and TRBJ1-4; D is possibly TRBD1 (5 bases). Germline CDR1 and CDR2: GTSNPN and SVGIG (reference sequence). The CDR3 totals 14 residues. The CDR3 coding sequence is TGTGCCTGGAGTTTCACCCAGGCAGGGCGGGACTTACGCTTT. Encoded protein: CAWSFTQAGRDLRF.

This clone was seen a handful of times. The genes are TRBV11-3 and TRBJ2-7; TRBD2 is a possible D gene (5 bases). Trimming removed 4 bases from V and 6 bases from J, with 13 bases in between. The CDR3 contains 13 residues. The germline CDR1 and CDR2 sequences are SGHNT and YENEEA. The CDR3 DNA reads as TGTGCCAGCAGCTCGGGCCACCGGGGCGAGCAGTACTTC. Translating gives CASSSGHRGEQYF.